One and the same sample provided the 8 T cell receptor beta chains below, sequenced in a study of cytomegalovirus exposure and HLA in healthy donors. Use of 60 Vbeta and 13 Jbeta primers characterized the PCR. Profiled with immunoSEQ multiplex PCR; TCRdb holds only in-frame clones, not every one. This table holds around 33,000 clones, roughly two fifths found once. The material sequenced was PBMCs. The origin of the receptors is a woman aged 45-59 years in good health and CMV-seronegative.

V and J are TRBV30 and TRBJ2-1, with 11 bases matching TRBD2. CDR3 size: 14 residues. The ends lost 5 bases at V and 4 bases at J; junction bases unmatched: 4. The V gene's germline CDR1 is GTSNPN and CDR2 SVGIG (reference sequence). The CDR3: CAWDSGGEYNEQFF. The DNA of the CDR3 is TGTGCCTGGGATAGCGGGGGGGAGTACAATGAGCAGTTCTTC.

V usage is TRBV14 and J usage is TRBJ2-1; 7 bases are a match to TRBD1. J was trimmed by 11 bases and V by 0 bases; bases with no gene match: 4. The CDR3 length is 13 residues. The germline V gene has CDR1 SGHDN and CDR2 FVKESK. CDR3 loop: CASSQDLRGQQFF. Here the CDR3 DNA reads TGTGCCAGCAGCCAAGATCTTAGGGGGCAGCAGTTCTTC.

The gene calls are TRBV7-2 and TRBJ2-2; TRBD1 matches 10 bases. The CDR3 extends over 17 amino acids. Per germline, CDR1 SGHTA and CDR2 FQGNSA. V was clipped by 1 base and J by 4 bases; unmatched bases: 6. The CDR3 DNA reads TGTGCCAGCAGCTTAGGGTGGGACAGGGGTCGCACCGGGGAGCTGTTTTTT. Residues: CASSLGWDRGRTGELFF.

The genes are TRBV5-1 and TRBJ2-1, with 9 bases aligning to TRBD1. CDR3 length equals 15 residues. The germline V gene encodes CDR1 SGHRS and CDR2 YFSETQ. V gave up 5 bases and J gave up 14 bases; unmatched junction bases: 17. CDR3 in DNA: TGCGCCAGCAGATCCCGGGACAGGGTTACAGGTTACAAGTTCTTC. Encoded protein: CASRSRDRVTGYKFF.

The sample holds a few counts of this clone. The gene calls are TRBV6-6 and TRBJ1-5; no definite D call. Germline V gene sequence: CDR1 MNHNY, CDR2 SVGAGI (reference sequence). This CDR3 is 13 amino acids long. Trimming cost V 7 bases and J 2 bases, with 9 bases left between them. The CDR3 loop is CASTSLGNQPQHF. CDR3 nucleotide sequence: TGTGCCAGCACTTCTCTTGGCAATCAGCCCCAGCATTTT.

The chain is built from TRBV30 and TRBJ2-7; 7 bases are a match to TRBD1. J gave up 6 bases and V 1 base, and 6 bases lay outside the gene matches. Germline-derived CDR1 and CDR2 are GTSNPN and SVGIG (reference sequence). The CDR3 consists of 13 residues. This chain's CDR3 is CAWSGQGLSEQYF. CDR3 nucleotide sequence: TGTGCCTGGAGTGGACAGGGCTTGAGCGAGCAGTACTTC. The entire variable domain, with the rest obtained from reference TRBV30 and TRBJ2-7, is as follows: SQTIHQWPATLVQPVGSPLSLECTVEGTSNPNLYWYRQAAGRGLQLLFYSVGIGQISSEVPQNLSASRPQDRQFILSSKKLLLSDSGFYLCAWSGQGLSEQYFGPGTRLTVT.

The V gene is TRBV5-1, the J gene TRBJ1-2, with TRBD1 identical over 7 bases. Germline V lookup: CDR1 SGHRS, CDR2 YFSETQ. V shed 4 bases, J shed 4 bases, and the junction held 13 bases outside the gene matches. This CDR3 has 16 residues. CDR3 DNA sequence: TGCGCCAGCAGCCCCGGGACAGATATCCGGGGCTATGGCTACACCTTC. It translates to CASSPGTDIRGYGYTF.

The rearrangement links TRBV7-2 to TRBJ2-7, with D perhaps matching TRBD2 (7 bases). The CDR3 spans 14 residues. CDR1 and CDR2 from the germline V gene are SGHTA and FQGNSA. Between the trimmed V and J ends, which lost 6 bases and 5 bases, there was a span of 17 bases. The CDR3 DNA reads TGTGCCAGCAGGACCCCGGGGGGCCAGAACGAGCAGTACTTC. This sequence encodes CASRTPGGQNEQYF. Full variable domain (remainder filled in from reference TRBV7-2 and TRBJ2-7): GAGVSQSPSNKVTEKGKDVELRCDPISGHTALYWYRQSLGQGLEFLIYFQGNSAPDKSGLPSDRFSAERTGGSVSTLTIQRTQQEDSAVYLCASRTPGGQNEQYFGPGTRLTVT.